The following is a T cell receptor beta chain sequence with its context. These data come from a study of technical replicates of blood from a few donors. The J segment lost 10 bases and the V segment lost 6 bases, leaving 24 bases of the junction unmatched. Germline values: CDR1 PRHDT, CDR2 FYEKMQ (reference sequence). This CDR3 has 20 residues. Here immunoSEQ multiplex PCR was the method, and the copy in TCRdb shows in-frame clones only, minus some. The sample holds approximately 52,000 clones, 80% to 95% seen once. This clonotype originated in a human donor in good health. Some clones in this sample may be carry-over from other donors' samples. The genes are TRBV13 and TRBJ2-5, with 15 positions matching TRBD2. Sequenced material: PBMCs. CDR3 sequence (DNA): TGTGCCAGCAGTCCACTGGGGACTAGCGGGGGGACTTCCCCCCAGCGTGGCCAGTACTTC. This translates into CASSPLGTSGGTSPQRGQYF.